This T cell receptor (beta chain) was profiled in a study of blood T cell repertoires in COVID-19. The sample holds one count of this clone. Sequencing was performed with immunoSEQ multiplex PCR; in TCRdb, only in-frame clones are kept and a portion is missing. In the table there are fewer than 250,000 clones, roughly 84% of which are singletons. Deletions cut 3 bases from V and 3 bases from J, with 15 bases between. The CDR3 contains 16 residues. Germline lookup yields CDR1 SGHDT and CDR2 YYEEEE. The material sequenced was PBMCs or T cells enriched from blood (not recorded which). The V call is TRBV5-6, the J call TRBJ2-2; D remains ambiguous. The clonotype originates from a woman aged 25-40 years who had been exposed to COVID-19. CDR3 loop: CASSSERLYHTGELFF. CDR3 nucleotides: TGTGCCAGCAGCTCAGAGAGACTGTACCACACCGGGGAGCTGTTTTTT.